These T cell receptor beta chains were read from a single sample in a study of post-analysis software for immune sequencing data. Using its own MiXCR run on the PCR reads, TCRdb lists one record per CDR3 protein. The sample consists of hundreds of thousands of distinct CDR3 sequences, around 27% of them appearing once. Sample: blood. The origin of the receptors is a girl aged 5-17 years with multiple sclerosis. CDR3s leave out the opening cysteine and the closing phenylalanine or tryptophan.

length	V	J	CDR3
13	TRBV6-1	TRBJ2-1	ASDDSGTVSDEQF
14	TRBV27	TRBJ2-1	ASSSPDRGLYNEQF
12	TRBV12-3/TRBV12-4	TRBJ1-6	ASSPTGVNSPLH
13	TRBV20-1	TRBJ1-2	SARQGQGASYGYT
9	TRBV3-1	TRBJ2-4	ASSQIHIQY
12	TRBV5-1	TRBJ1-1	ASSSGVGGTEAF
15	TRBV24-1	TRBJ2-1	ATSGYTGTGYGNEQF
12	TRBV7-2	TRBJ2-5	ASSLEAAGITQY
16	TRBV27	TRBJ1-2	ASSSRPRDRGSNYGHT
12	TRBV20-1	TRBJ2-1	SAPLAGDYNQQF
12	TRBV18	TRBJ2-7	ASSPRLEAYEQY
13	TRBV29-1	TRBJ2-7	SVLFGRGQPYEQY
12	TRBV5-1	TRBJ2-7	ASSLGVLRGEQY
13	TRBV19	TRBJ2-3	ASTDRWSGADTQY
11	TRBV19	TRBJ2-3	ASSSEGPDTQY
12	TRBV5-1	TRBJ1-1	ASSLVQDHTEAF
12	TRBV20-1	TRBJ2-1	SAISGRALGEQF
12	TRBV20-1	TRBJ2-7	SALWALSSSEQY
16	TRBV4-3	TRBJ2-1	ASSQETTSGRAGDEQF
11	TRBV7-9	TRBJ2-5	ASSDYPEETQY
13	TRBV6-1	TRBJ2-5	ASSEGPGVLETQY
14	TRBV11-2	TRBJ2-1	ASHTLKQTSYNEQF
11	TRBV18	TRBJ1-1	ASSPDMITEAF
12	TRBV29-1	TRBJ2-5	SVPGTRARETQY
13	TRBV7-2	TRBJ1-4	ASSLPGTAYEKLF
13	TRBV4-2	TRBJ2-3	ASSQGARDADTQY
14	TRBV7-2	TRBJ2-1	ASRSKRGDSYNEQF
12	TRBV20-1	TRBJ2-7	SAVLPGSTYEQY
18	TRBV3-1	TRBJ2-4	ASSPRTSGGVGVAKNIQY
11	TRBV20-1	TRBJ2-5	SAPRGEGEAQY
15	TRBV10-3	TRBJ2-1	AISEAMGGLAYNEQF
13	TRBV9	TRBJ2-3	ASSVAGQGMHTQY
11	TRBV7-9	NA	ASSLGPYNEQY
14	TRBV7-8	TRBJ2-1	ASSFPRAGSNNEQF
12	TRBV20-1	TRBJ2-3	SASGTGHSDTQY
13	TRBV24-1	TRBJ2-3	ATSDFSGLSDTQY
11	TRBV4-3	TRBJ2-7	ASSQGQNYEQY
18	TRBV7-6	TRBJ2-1	ASSLLPGLAGGSSYNEQF
13	TRBV2	NA	ASSDVQGVKYEQY
13	TRBV6-5	TRBJ2-7	ASSYGASLLYEWY
14	TRBV11-3	NA	ASSIGLAGALETQY
14	TRBV7-9	TRBJ2-5	ASSFTSGRARETQY
14	TRBV6-2/TRBV6-3	TRBJ2-1	ASSSPLSSGKNEQF
10	TRBV20-1	TRBJ2-7	SASTRTYEQY
15	TRBV24-1	TRBJ2-1	ATSDFYSGGAPNEQF
13	TRBV7-2	TRBJ1-6	ASSPWDSDNSPLH
14	TRBV20-1	TRBJ2-1	SADGSSGSSYNEQF
13	TRBV6-1	TRBJ2-5	ASSDIMTGVETQY
13	TRBV6-1	TRBJ1-5	ASRGQGFNRQPQH
13	TRBV6-5	TRBJ1-1	ASRSDRERNTEAF